This T cell receptor beta chain derives from a study of T cell repertoires in cytomegalovirus infection. This clonotype has a handful of counts. Its antigen is currently unknown. The V gene's germline CDR1 is MGHRA and CDR2 YSYEKL. This CDR3 comprises 17 residues. V was cut by 0 bases and J by 0 bases, with 12 bases left in between. In TCRdb, the reads were re-called with MiXCR into one record per CDR3 protein. The table records a few hundred thousand distinct CDR3 sequences, roughly 21% of them present only once. V usage is TRBV4-1 and J usage is TRBJ1-5; no clear D gene. This specimen was cultured PBMCs, taken from culture after CMV antigen stimulation. This TCR derives from a human donor in good health (CMV status not recorded). Some clones in this sample may be carry-over from other donors' samples. CDR3 region: CASSQDPGGSSNQPQHF. As DNA, the CDR3 is TGCGCCAGCAGCCAAGATCCCGGCGGGAGTAGCAATCAGCCCCAGCATTTT.